A selection of T cell receptor beta chains follows, all from one sample in a study of identical twins. From the 5' RACE reads, TCRdb called clonotypes with MiXCR, one entry per CDR3 protein. Of over 600,000 distinct CDR3 sequences detected, over 20% appear once; the ten largest clones hold 4% to 5.5%. These sequences were also reported in another study, on T cells expressing NK-cell markers.

The source material was PBMCs. The receptor source for this set is a woman between 18 and 30 years old in good health. Each CDR3 is given without its conserved first and last residue.

TRBJ1-1,TRBV12-3/TRBV12-4,ASRDRGLMNTEAF
TRBJ2-7,TRBV7-9,ASGGRRSYEQY
TRBJ2-7,TRBV4-3,ASSQDFRRPQGHEQY
TRBJ1-5,TRBV7-2,ASSLNRDSNQPQH
TRBJ2-7,TRBV29-1,SVEKGLAEQY
TRBJ2-7,TRBV5-1,ASSLVDRVGEQY
TRBJ2-5,TRBV10-3,AARGPQETQY
TRBJ1-6,TRBV20-1,SAKSGRESPLH
TRBJ2-6,TRBV12-3/TRBV12-4,ASSASGANVLT
TRBJ2-1,TRBV11-1,ASSGGLAGEFLAYNEQF
TRBJ1-2,TRBV19,ASSTWTGGTDYGYT
TRBJ1-2,TRBV7-8,ASTLTSGANYGYT
TRBJ2-1,TRBV5-6,ASTSVTGDNEQF
TRBJ2-1,TRBV29-1,SVERGDNEQF
TRBJ1-4,TRBV12-3/TRBV12-4,ASGTTGVSEKLF
TRBJ2-3,TRBV29-1,SVEDPPGTGSTDTQY
TRBJ1-1,TRBV5-1,ASSFASANTEAF
TRBJ2-7,TRBV9,ASSVGDEQY
TRBJ2-5,TRBV24-1,ATSDFSREETQY
TRBJ2-7,TRBV27,ASSLYQGGHEQY
TRBJ2-4,TRBV20-1,SARETGILAKNIQY
TRBJ2-1,TRBV5-1,ASSLWLAGVLSYNEQF
TRBJ1-1,TRBV20-1,SAKLNSEAF
TRBJ2-1,TRBV12-3/TRBV12-4,ASSTTSGVHEQF
TRBJ2-2,TRBV20-1,SAVRGSNTGELF